A selection of T cell receptor beta chains follows, all from one sample in a study of OX40 agonist ivuxolimab in advanced cancers. Sequencing used immunoSEQ multiplex PCR; TCRdb keeps in-frame clones, though not all of them. The sample holds about 76,000 clones; about 87% are singletons and the top ten take roughly 7.1%. Source: CD4+ or CD8+ T cells sorted from blood, taken in a trial of the OX40 agonist ivuxolimab. These receptor sequences come from an adult with an advanced solid tumor such as melanoma, head and neck, liver or kidney cancer. CDR3s include the opening cysteine and the closing phenylalanine or tryptophan. Each record gives: clone size, V gene, D gene, CDR3 length, J gene, CDR3 DNA, CDR3 protein. A D gene is named only where the DNA matches it firmly. A row's size may be missing; if present it is once, few, many or a size class.

size: few; V: TRBV20-1; D: .; length: 11; J: TRBJ2-2; DNA: TGCAGTGCTCTCAACACCGGGGAGCTGTTTTTT; CDR3: CSALNTGELFF
size: .; V: TRBV7-9; D: .; length: 15; J: TRBJ2-6; DNA: TGTGCCAGCAGCCTCAGGGTTACCGGGGCCAACGTCCTGACTTTC; CDR3: CASSLRVTGANVLTF
size: .; V: TRBV5-1; D: .; length: 16; J: TRBJ1-2; DNA: TGCGCCAGCAGCTACGGACAGCCTCCCTCTAACTATGGCTACACCTTC; CDR3: CASSYGQPPSNYGYTF
size: .; V: TRBV7-8; D: .; length: 14; J: TRBJ2-2; DNA: TGTGCCAGCAGCTTAGAGGGGCGGTACGGGGAGCTGTTTTTT; CDR3: CASSLEGRYGELFF
size: once; V: TRBV5-6; D: .; length: 13; J: TRBJ2-1; DNA: TGTGCCAGCAGCTTGGACTCCCCGGGGGAGCAGTTCTTC; CDR3: CASSLDSPGEQFF
size: .; V: TRBV18; D: TRBD1; length: 14; J: TRBJ2-5; DNA: TGTGCCAGCTCACGAGAGGGGGCCGGAGAGACCCAGTACTTC; CDR3: CASSREGAGETQYF
size: .; V: TRBV25-1; D: .; length: 16; J: TRBJ2-7; DNA: TGTGCCAGCAGTGAATTTGGCATGCAAAGCTCCTACGAGCAGTACTTC; CDR3: CASSEFGMQSSYEQYF
size: few; V: TRBV11-3; D: .; length: 15; J: TRBJ2-7; DNA: TGTGCCAGCAGCTTACACACAGGCTCGAACTACGAGCAGTACTTC; CDR3: CASSLHTGSNYEQYF
size: .; V: TRBV27; D: .; length: 16; J: TRBJ1-1; DNA: TGTGCCAGCAGTCCATACACCTCCCCAGGAAGCACTGAAGCTTTCTTT; CDR3: CASSPYTSPGSTEAFF
size: .; V: TRBV6-5; D: .; length: 15; J: TRBJ1-1; DNA: TGTGCCAGCAGTGGGGGCCTGGGAATGAACACTGAAGCTTTCTTT; CDR3: CASSGGLGMNTEAFF
size: .; V: TRBV11-3; D: .; length: 14; J: TRBJ1-1; DNA: TGTGCCAGCAGCTTAGTAGGCCCGGACGGCCGCCCTTTCTTT; CDR3: CASSLVGPDGRPFF
size: .; V: TRBV5-6; D: .; length: 13; J: TRBJ1-5; DNA: TGTGCCAGCAGCTTGGGGGCAGGTGGGCCCCAGCATTTT; CDR3: CASSLGAGGPQHF
size: .; V: TRBV28; D: .; length: 11; J: TRBJ2-1; DNA: TGTGCCAGCAGTAATTACAATGAGCAGTTCTTC; CDR3: CASSNYNEQFF
size: .; V: TRBV19; D: TRBD2; length: 17; J: TRBJ2-1; DNA: TGTGCCAGTAGTATAGGTAGCGGGGGGCCGGGACACAATGAGCAGTTCTTC; CDR3: CASSIGSGGPGHNEQFF
size: .; V: TRBV11-2; D: .; length: 13; J: TRBJ1-5; DNA: TGTGCCAGCAGCATCAGCCTTGATCAGCCCCAGCATTTT; CDR3: CASSISLDQPQHF
size: .; V: TRBV4-2; D: .; length: 13; J: TRBJ1-1; DNA: TGTGCCAGCAGTCTAGAAGACCCCTCTGAAGCTTTCTTT; CDR3: CASSLEDPSEAFF
size: .; V: TRBV4-3; D: TRBD1; length: 16; J: TRBJ2-7; DNA: TGCGCCAGCAGCCAGGCGCCGGGACAGGGGGCGACCGAGCAGTACTTC; CDR3: CASSQAPGQGATEQYF
size: .; V: TRBV15; D: .; length: 13; J: TRBJ2-1; DNA: TGTGCCACCAGCAGAGTATTTTCGAATGAGCAGTTCTTC; CDR3: CATSRVFSNEQFF
size: .; V: TRBV5-3; D: .; length: 9; J: TRBJ2-5; DNA: TGTGCCAGCCCACGGGACTTTTACTTC; CDR3: CASPRDFYF
size: few; V: TRBV5-4; D: .; length: 15; J: TRBJ2-5; DNA: TGTGCCAGCAGCACCCTACGACGGGGCGAAGAGACCCAGTACTTC; CDR3: CASSTLRRGEETQYF